What follows are 26 T cell receptor beta chains derived from one specimen sequenced in a study of blood T cell repertoires in COVID-19. Sequenced by immunoSEQ multiplex PCR; TCRdb stores in-frame clones only, minus some. This table holds almost 350,000 clones, roughly 86% found once. What was sequenced was PBMCs or T cells enriched from blood (not recorded which). Receptors originate from a woman in her 30s who had been exposed to COVID-19.

V and J are TRBV25-1 and TRBJ2-4; tentatively, D is TRBD2 (5 bases). Per the germline V gene, CDR1 is MGHDK and CDR2 is SYGVNS. This CDR3 is built from 15 residues. V lost 1 base, J lost 3 bases, and 10 bases lay in between. The DNA of the CDR3 is TGTGCCAGCAGTGAATTCTGGGGAGTCAAAAACATTCAGTACTTC. This sequence encodes CASSEFWGVKNIQYF.

The chain uses TRBV6-6 and TRBJ2-3; 13 bases fit TRBD2. The germline gives CDR1 MNHNY, CDR2 SVGAGI (reference sequence). V lost 5 bases to trimming and J lost 4 bases; unmatched junction nucleotides: 24. The CDR3 has 22 amino acids. CDR3 region: CASSHLKDPGLAGTWGPDTQYF. The DNA of the CDR3 is TGTGCCAGCAGTCACCTCAAAGATCCGGGACTAGCGGGGACCTGGGGGCCAGATACGCAGTATTTT.

The chain joins TRBV28 to TRBJ1-2, with D possibly TRBD1 on 6 matching bases. CDR3 length: 19 residues. V dropped 4 bases and J dropped 0 bases, with 24 bases sitting between them. Germline assignment: CDR1 MDHEN and CDR2 SYDVKM. CDR3 region: CASSYYRDTFNTANYGYTF. The CDR3 nucleotides read TGTGCCAGCAGTTATTACCGGGACACTTTTAATACAGCTAACTATGGCTACACCTTC.

This rearrangement joins TRBV5-1 to TRBJ2-2; tentatively, D is TRBD2 (7 bases). Germline-derived CDR1 and CDR2 are SGHRS and YFSETQ. Trimming removed 4 bases at V and 6 bases at J, with 10 bases between. This CDR3 is built from 13 residues. The CDR3 region is CASSLGGAGELFF. CDR3 nucleotides: TGCGCCAGCAGCCTAGGGGGGGCCGGGGAGCTGTTTTTT.

This clone has a single count. The V and J genes are TRBV2 and TRBJ1-3; 7 bases align to TRBD1. Germline loops: CDR1 SNHLY, CDR2 FYNNEI. V shed 6 bases and J 7 bases; nucleotides not matched to a gene: 15. This CDR3 is built from 16 residues. CDR3 sequence (DNA): TGTGCCAGCAGAAGAGAGACAGGGTCGCCGCCGAACACCATATATTTT. This translates into CASRRETGSPPNTIYF. Combining the CDR3 with reference TRBV2 and TRBJ1-3 gives the whole variable domain EPEVTQTPSHQVTQMGQEVILRCVPISNHLYFYWYRQILGQKVEFLVSFYNNEISEKSEIFDDQFSVERPDGSNFTLKIRSTKLEDSAMYFCASRRETGSPPNTIYFGEGSWLTVV.

The V gene is TRBV7-8, the J gene TRBJ1-1, with D perhaps TRBD1 (6 bases). The CDR3 length is 13 residues. Trimming pared 5 bases from V and 2 bases from J, leaving 9 bases between. Per the germline V gene, CDR1 is SGHVS and CDR2 is FQNEAQ. Here the CDR3 DNA reads TGTGCCAGCAGCGTACAGGGAAACACTGAAGCTTTCTTT. Translated, it gives CASSVQGNTEAFF.

The chain couples TRBV5-5 to TRBJ2-3; 9 bases map to TRBD2. Germline loops: CDR1 SGHKS, CDR2 YYEKEE (reference sequence). The CDR3 spans 17 residues. Losses at the gene ends were 1 base for V and 1 base for J; bases not matched to a gene: 7. DNA for the CDR3: TGTGCCAGCAGCTTGTCTAGCGGGATGTCAGGCACAGATACGCAGTATTTT. Its protein product is CASSLSSGMSGTDTQYF.

The V gene is TRBV11-2, the J gene TRBJ2-2; TRBD2 matches 13 bases. J was trimmed by 4 bases and V by 6 bases; bases with no gene match: 14. The CDR3 spans 19 residues. Looked up from germline, CDR1 is SGHAT and CDR2 is FQNNGV. This CDR3 reads CASSRARLAGGGSTGELFF. In nucleotides, the CDR3 is TGTGCCAGCAGTCGTGCCAGACTAGCGGGAGGAGGAAGCACCGGGGAGCTGTTTTTT.

The table lists this clone with a few counts. The V and J genes are TRBV6-5 and TRBJ2-5, with 7 nucleotides matching TRBD2. The CDR3 consists of 15 residues. Germline V gene lookup returns CDR1 MNHEY and CDR2 SVGAGI. With V trimmed by 2 bases and J by 5 bases, 8 bases remained unmatched. CDR3 protein: CASSYNPSGGETQYF. CDR3 sequence (DNA): TGTGCCAGCAGTTACAATCCCTCCGGGGGGGAGACCCAGTACTTC.

This clone was detected once. This rearrangement joins TRBV6-5 to TRBJ2-5; a possible D gene is TRBD2 (7 bases). The CDR3 has 14 residues. CDR1 is MNHEY, CDR2 SVGAGI, per germline. Between the trimmed V and J ends, which lost 2 bases and 7 bases, there was a span of 14 bases. CDR3 protein: CASSYDGGGGTQYF. CDR3 bases: TGTGCCAGCAGTTACGACGGGGGAGGGGGGACCCAGTACTTC.

The chain carries TRBV18 and TRBJ2-4; maybe TRBD2 (5 bases). Trimming cost V 2 bases and J 11 bases, with 19 bases left between them. The CDR3 extends over 15 amino acids. Germline V gene sequence: CDR1 KGHSH, CDR2 LQKENI. The CDR3 DNA follows: TGTGCCAGCTCACCATTGGAGGCTGGTTCAGATCTTCAGTACTTC. Its protein product is CASSPLEAGSDLQYF.

This chain connects TRBV18 to TRBJ2-2, with 8 bases identical to TRBD2. Unmatched junction bases numbered 7, after V lost 6 bases and J lost 1 base. The CDR3 is made up of 16 amino acids. The germline CDR1 and CDR2 sequences are KGHSH and LQKENI. DNA for the CDR3: TGTGCCAGCTCCCGGGAGGGCCCGCAGAACACCGGGGAGCTGTTTTTT. Its protein is CASSREGPQNTGELFF.

The chain is built from TRBV28 and TRBJ1-3; maybe TRBD1 (5 bases). V lost 3 bases to trimming and J lost 0 bases, with 9 bases between them. From germline, CDR1 is MDHEN and CDR2 SYDVKM. The CDR3 has 15 amino acids. This CDR3 reads CASSLGGHSGNTIYF. The CDR3 nucleotides read TGTGCCAGCAGTTTGGGGGGTCACTCTGGAAACACCATATATTTT.

The CDR3 coding sequence is TGTGCCAGCAGTGAACTATCCGCCTTAGCGGGATTCGGAGGCACCGGGGAGCTGTTTTTT. It specifies CASSELSALAGFGGTGELFF. The V gene is TRBV6-1, the J gene TRBJ2-2; 8 positions match TRBD2. The CDR3 is made up of 20 amino acids. J lost 4 bases, V lost 2 bases, and 18 bases had no gene match. Germline V CDR1 and CDR2: MNHNS, SASEGT.

This clone appeared once. The chain employs TRBV30 and TRBJ1-5, with 7 bases aligning to TRBD1. In germline, CDR1 is GTSNPN, CDR2 SVGIG (reference sequence). The V gene end was trimmed by 0 bases and the J gene end by 3 bases; junction bases not matched to a gene: 2. The CDR3 has 14 amino acids. As DNA, the CDR3 is TGTGCCTGGAGTGTACAGGGGCCCAATCAGCCCCAGCATTTT. It translates to CAWSVQGPNQPQHF.

The DNA for the CDR3 is TGTGCCAGCAGCCAAGTTCCCCGGGAGGAACGCTACACCTTC. Translating it yields CASSQVPREERYTF. V usage is TRBV3-1 (or the pseudogene TRBV3-2) and J usage is TRBJ1-2; no clear D. V lost 1 base and J lost 9, with 15 bases in between. Germline assignment: CDR1 LGHDT and CDR2 YNNKEL (reference sequence). The CDR3 consists of 14 residues.

The rearrangement joins TRBV5-1 to TRBJ1-3; no firm D call. With 0 bases removed from V and 2 bases from J, the gap between germline ends came to 12 bases. The CDR3 extends over 16 amino acids. The germline CDR1 and CDR2 sequences are SGHRS and YFSETQ. For the CDR3, the DNA is TGCGCCAGCAGCTTGGCAGGCAGGTCAGCTGGAAACACCATATATTTT. The encoded protein is CASSLAGRSAGNTIYF.

V gene TRBV5-1 combines with J gene TRBJ2-7; 7 positions match TRBD1. Germline V CDR1 and CDR2: SGHRS, YFSETQ. The CDR3 has 15 amino acids. The V and J ends lost 4 bases and 4 bases, in that order; junction bases with no gene match: 11. CDR3 sequence: CASSAQGEIGYEQYF. CDR3 DNA sequence: TGCGCCAGCAGCGCTCAGGGGGAAATTGGGTACGAGCAGTACTTC. Supplemented by reference TRBV5-1 and TRBJ2-7, the full variable domain reads KAGVTQTPRYLIKTRGQQVTLSCSPISGHRSVSWYQQTPGQGLQFLFEYFSETQRNKGNFPGRFSGRQFSNSRSEMNVSTLELGDSALYLCASSAQGEIGYEQYFGPGTRLTVT.

J is TRBJ1-2 and V is TRBV5-6, with D maybe TRBD1 (6 bases). CDR1 is SGHDT and CDR2 is YYEEEE in the germline V gene. Trimming took off 2 bases at V and 4 bases at J, with 18 bases between the two ends. The CDR3 has 16 amino acids. The CDR3 here is CASSFFFAGAGYGYTF. DNA of the CDR3: TGTGCCAGCAGCTTCTTTTTCGCAGGGGCCGGCTATGGCTACACCTTC.

This chain connects TRBV27 to TRBJ2-5; a possible D gene is TRBD2 (6 bases). The CDR3 has 15 residues. V was pared by 2 bases and J by 4 bases, with 14 bases between. Germline loops: CDR1 MNHEY, CDR2 SMNVEV (reference sequence). In nucleotides, the CDR3 is TGTGCCAGCAGTTTAACCCCCCGAGCGGGAGAGACCCAGTACTTC. Translating it yields CASSLTPRAGETQYF.

This clone was counted once. This chain joins TRBV27 and TRBJ2-3, with D possibly TRBD2 on 6 matching bases. The CDR3 has 16 amino acids. Germline lookup yields CDR1 MNHEY and CDR2 SMNVEV (reference sequence). The V end lost 10 bases, the J end lost 0 bases, and 20 bases lay between the germline ends. CDR3 nucleotide sequence: TGTGCCACCCAAAGCGGGTGGGGTTCTAGCACAGATACGCAGTATTTT. Translated, it gives CATQSGWGSSTDTQYF.

CDR3 in amino acids: CASSPVVGGSSYNEQFF. The CDR3, as DNA: TGCGCCAGCAGCCCGGTAGTGGGCGGGAGCTCCTACAATGAGCAGTTCTTC. V gene TRBV5-1 combines with J gene TRBJ2-1, with 7 bases aligning to TRBD2. The CDR3 spans 17 residues. Germline loops: CDR1 SGHRS, CDR2 YFSETQ. Trimming cost V 4 bases and J 0 bases; bases outside gene matches: 10.

V and J are TRBV5-1 and TRBJ2-1, with 11 bases aligning to TRBD2. The CDR3 length is 14 residues. Germline CDR1 is SGHRS and CDR2 is YFSETQ. With 4 bases clipped from V and 9 bases from J, the junction kept 6 bases outside the gene matches. The CDR3 protein is CASSVTSGIIEQFF. The DNA of the CDR3 is TGCGCCAGCAGCGTGACTAGCGGGATTATTGAGCAGTTCTTC.

The genes are TRBV18 and TRBJ1-2; weak D call: TRBD1 (5 bases). Trimming shortened V by 6 bases and J by 5 bases, and 13 bases separated the two germline ends. Germline V CDR1 and CDR2: KGHSH, LQKENI. The CDR3 spans 13 residues. CDR3 amino acids: CASSPNGGYGYTF. The DNA for the CDR3 is TGTGCCAGCTCTCCTAACGGGGGATATGGCTACACCTTC. The full variable domain, rest sourced from reference TRBV18 and TRBJ1-2, is NAGVMQNPRHLVRRRGQEARLRCSPMKGHSHVYWYRQLPEEGLKFMVYLQKENIIDESGMPKERFSAEFPKEGPSILRIQQVVRGDSAAYFCASSPNGGYGYTFGSGTRLTVV.

This chain connects TRBV11-2 to TRBJ1-5; 11 bases match TRBD1. After removal of 1 base from V and 3 bases from J, the junction contained 2 bases not matched to a gene. From germline, CDR1 is SGHAT and CDR2 FQNNGV. This CDR3 is 16 amino acids long. DNA of the CDR3: TGTGCCAGCAGCTTAGGGGACAGGGGGTTCAATCAGCCCCAGCATTTT. Residues: CASSLGDRGFNQPQHF.

The CDR3: CASSRGGAQPQHF. In DNA form, the CDR3 reads TGTGCCAGCAGCAGGGGGGGGGCTCAGCCCCAGCATTTT. The chain joins TRBV11-3 to TRBJ1-5; D possibly corresponds to TRBD1 (6 bases). Germline assignment: CDR1 SGHNT and CDR2 YENEEA. Trimming took off 5 bases at V and 6 bases at J, with 11 bases between the two ends. The CDR3 has 13 residues.